What follows describes a single TCR beta chain. The junction had 14 bases not matched to a gene; V was cut back by 8 bases and J by 10 bases. CDR1 and CDR2 (germline): SGHVS, FQNEAQ. The CDR3 covers 14 residues. This entry comes from a study of cytomegalovirus exposure and HLA in healthy donors. Amplification used 60 Vbeta primers and 13 Jbeta primers. The method was immunoSEQ multiplex PCR; TCRdb's version includes in-frame clones alone and lacks a portion of them. The sample shows about 150,000 clones, 72% of them seen only once. Sequenced: PBMCs. This chain joins TRBV7-8 and TRBJ2-3, with TRBD2 identical over 8 bases. The TCR sequence derives from a man aged 40-49 years in good health and CMV-seronegative. In nucleotides, the CDR3 is TGTGCCAGCTGGGGCGGGGGGCTTAACCGGGCGCAGTATTTT. Encoded protein: CASWGGGLNRAQYF.